This entry lists 28 T cell receptor beta chains sequenced from one sample in a study of blood T cell dynamics during melanoma immunotherapy. TCRdb's copy holds only in-frame clones and misses some; the assay was immunoSEQ multiplex PCR. The table shows approximately 6,300 clones, with approximately 91% occurring only once. The time point was: week 3, after first cycle of checkpoint inhibitor. The specimen comprised blood, sampled from a patient treated with checkpoint blockade. The receptor set was obtained from a human donor with melanoma.

The chain carries TRBV25-1 and TRBJ2-1; possible D gene TRBD2, 6 bases. The ends were cut back, 3 bases at V and 7 bases at J, with 22 bases in the middle. CDR1 is MGHDK and CDR2 is SYGVNS in the germline V gene. The CDR3 extends over 17 amino acids. In nucleotides, the CDR3 is TGTGCCAGCAGTGACATCTTCGGGAGTGGGCCCTTAAATGAGCAGTTCTTC. This sequence encodes CASSDIFGSGPLNEQFF. Supplemented by reference TRBV25-1 and TRBJ2-1, the full variable domain reads EADIYQTPRYLVIGTGKKITLECSQTMGHDKMYWYQQDPGMELHLIHYSYGVNSTEKGDLSSESTVSRIRTEHFPLTLESARPSHTSQYLCASSDIFGSGPLNEQFFGPGTRLTVL.

This chain joins TRBV9 and TRBJ2-3; 11 nucleotides align to TRBD2. Trimming took 2 bases from V and 3 from J; bases not matched to a gene: 2. The germline V gene encodes CDR1 SGDLS and CDR2 YYNGEE. The CDR3 covers 15 residues. The CDR3 spells CASSVLAGGTDTQYF. In DNA, the CDR3 is TGTGCCAGCAGCGTTCTAGCGGGGGGTACAGATACGCAGTATTTT. Variable domain in full (rest from reference TRBV9 and TRBJ2-3): DSGVTQTPKHLITATGQRVTLRCSPRSGDLSVYWYQQSLDQGLQFLIQYYNGEERAKGNILERFSAQQFPDLHSELNLSSLELGDSALYFCASSVLAGGTDTQYFGPGTRLTVL.

This sequence joins TRBV4-2 and TRBJ1-3; tentative D call: TRBD1 (5 bases). Trimming left V 4 bases short and J 2 bases short, with 18 bases between. Looked up from germline, CDR1 is LGHNA and CDR2 is YNFKEQ. The CDR3 runs to 17 residues. Written as DNA, the CDR3 is TGTGCCAGCAGCCGGCAACTCAGGGCCAGGACTGGAAACACCATATATTTT. This encodes CASSRQLRARTGNTIYF.

The chain links TRBV11-2 to TRBJ2-2; D is ambiguous. Trimming took off 6 bases at V and 6 bases at J, with 14 bases between the two ends. The CDR3 loop spans 14 amino acids. Looked up from germline, CDR1 is SGHAT and CDR2 is FQNNGV. The CDR3 nucleotides read TGTGCCAGCAGGATTGCGTTAGGGCCCGGGGAGCTGTTTTTT. Amino acid sequence: CASRIALGPGELFF.

This clone was recorded once. The chain employs TRBV4-1 and TRBJ2-5, with a possible D match to TRBD2 (5 bases). This CDR3 spans 13 amino acids. The germline CDR1 and CDR2 sequences are MGHRA and YSYEKL. V shed 1 base and J shed 4 bases, with 7 bases lying between them. CDR3 DNA sequence: TGCGCCAGCAGCCAAGTCCGGGGAGAGACCCAGTACTTC. Translated: CASSQVRGETQYF.

The rearrangement joins TRBV6-5 to TRBJ2-1; 11 bases fit TRBD2. CDR1 is MNHEY, CDR2 SVGAGI, per germline. V lost 6 bases to trimming and J lost 8 bases; unmatched junction nucleotides: 3. This CDR3 comprises 13 residues. This chain's CDR3 is CASRTSGAYEQFF. The CDR3 coding sequence is TGTGCCAGCAGGACTAGCGGGGCCTATGAGCAGTTCTTC.

The chain is built from TRBV7-8 and TRBJ2-7; no reliable D call. Germline assignment: CDR1 SGHVS and CDR2 FQNEAQ. The V end lost 1 base, the J end lost 1 base, and 8 bases lay between the germline ends. The CDR3 contains 14 residues. The DNA for the CDR3 is TGTGCCAGCAGCTTAGTAGCCATTTCCTACGAGCAGTACTTC. Translated, it gives CASSLVAISYEQYF.

The chain employs TRBV9 and TRBJ2-1; 10 nucleotides agree with TRBD1. CDR1 and CDR2 from the germline V gene are SGDLS and YYNGEE. J gave up 3 bases and V 3 bases, and 21 bases lay outside the gene matches. The CDR3 totals 21 residues. CDR3 nucleotides: TGTGCCAGCAGCGAGAATTCAAAGGGACAGGGGACACCACACAACTACAATGAGCAGTTCTTC. Encoded protein: CASSENSKGQGTPHNYNEQFF.

A single count supports this clone. The chain joins TRBV6-5 to TRBJ2-7; the D is unclear. V lost 6 bases, J lost 2 bases, and 14 bases lay in between. Germline V gene data show CDR1 as MNHEY and CDR2 as SVGAGI. The CDR3 contains 14 residues. CDR3 region: CASSQNYGTYEQYF. Here the CDR3 DNA reads TGTGCCAGCAGCCAGAACTATGGAACCTACGAGCAGTACTTC.

The chain carries TRBV11-3 and TRBJ1-3; no clear D gene. Germline CDR1 and CDR2: SGHNT and YENEEA. Between the trimmed V and J ends, which lost 1 base and 0 bases, there was a span of 7 bases. The CDR3 sequence is 15 residues long. The CDR3 DNA sequence: TGTGCCAGCAGCTTAGCTTATGCCTCTGGAAACACCATATATTTT. Protein sequence: CASSLAYASGNTIYF.

V gene TRBV30 combines with J gene TRBJ2-7; tentative D call: TRBD2 (5 bases). This CDR3 has 11 amino acids. V dropped 5 bases and J dropped 4 bases, with 9 bases sitting between them. Germline CDR1 is GTSNPN and CDR2 is SVGIG (reference sequence). CDR3 DNA: TGTGCCTGGGCGGGCCGATACGAGCAGTACTTC. Translation gives CAWAGRYEQYF.

The chain uses TRBV6-1 and TRBJ1-1, with no clear D. The CDR3 length is 13 residues. Germline V gene lookup returns CDR1 MNHNS and CDR2 SASEGT. V gave up 3 bases and J gave up 2 bases, with 7 bases separating them. The CDR3 is CASSDTINTEAFF. As DNA, the CDR3 is TGTGCCAGCAGTGATACCATCAACACTGAAGCTTTCTTT.

The genes are TRBV5-1 and TRBJ2-1; 9 nucleotides agree with TRBD1. The CDR3 totals 16 residues. J lost 8 bases, V lost 4 bases, and 13 bases had no gene match. Germline CDR1 reads SGHRS; CDR2 reads YFSETQ. CDR3 region: CASSVSRTGVIDEQFF. CDR3 nucleotide sequence: TGCGCCAGCAGCGTGAGCCGGACAGGGGTCATCGATGAGCAGTTCTTC.

The rearrangement links TRBV30 to TRBJ2-1, with 10 nucleotides matching TRBD2. The V gene end was trimmed by 0 bases and the J gene end by 7 bases; junction bases not matched to a gene: 6. This CDR3 spans 15 amino acids. The germline V gene has CDR1 GTSNPN and CDR2 SVGIG (reference sequence). DNA for the CDR3: TGTGCCTGGAGTGTAGGCCTAGCGGGGGTTAATGAGCAGTTCTTC. Translation gives CAWSVGLAGVNEQFF.

This clone was seen a single time. This chain links TRBV7-6 with TRBJ1-4; 9 bases align to TRBD1. CDR3 length: 15 amino acids. The V gene's germline CDR1 is SGHVS and CDR2 FNYEAQ. With V trimmed by 6 bases and J by 8 bases, 10 bases remained unmatched. The CDR3 nucleotides read TGTGCCAGCAGAGACCTACAGGGGGCGGGAGAAAAACTGTTTTTT. Translation gives CASRDLQGAGEKLFF.

The rearrangement links TRBV5-1 to TRBJ2-2; D perhaps matches TRBD2 (7 bases). The germline V gene encodes CDR1 SGHRS and CDR2 YFSETQ. V gave up 4 bases and J gave up 5 bases, with 18 bases separating them. This CDR3 region has 16 residues. The DNA for the CDR3 is TGCGCCAGCAGCCATACTAGCGAAGGGGGTACCGGGGAGCTGTTTTTT. As protein: CASSHTSEGGTGELFF.

The CDR3 sequence: CASSRDPAIISQHF. CDR3 DNA: TGTGCCAGTAGTAGGGACCCCGCCATCATATCCCAGCATTTT. This chain connects TRBV19 to TRBJ1-5; TRBD1 is a possible D gene (5 bases). V was pared by 4 bases and J by 11 bases, with 18 bases between. The CDR3 loop spans 14 amino acids. The germline CDR1 and CDR2 sequences are LNHDA and SQIVND (reference sequence).

The J gene is TRBJ2-1, the V gene TRBV29-1; weak D call: TRBD2 (6 bases). Germline V gene lookup returns CDR1 SQVTM and CDR2 ANQGSEA. V lost 6 bases and J 4 bases, leaving 10 bases between the germline ends. The CDR3 extends over 12 amino acids. The CDR3 reads CSVDAGYNEQFF. CDR3 nucleotides: TGCAGCGTGGACGCGGGATACAATGAGCAGTTCTTC.

This sequence joins TRBV28 and TRBJ2-7; D not resolved. The CDR3 has 13 residues. Trimming removed 6 bases from V and 0 bases from J, with 9 bases in between. In germline, CDR1 is MDHEN, CDR2 SYDVKM. The CDR3 nucleotides read TGTGCCAGCAGCCGCCGGGCCTCCTACGAGCAGTACTTC. Its translation: CASSRRASYEQYF.

The chain is built from TRBV11-2 and TRBJ2-7, with D maybe TRBD1 (6 bases). CDR1 and CDR2 from the germline V gene are SGHAT and FQNNGV. V was shortened by 0 bases and J by 2 bases, with 8 bases between the two germline ends. The CDR3 loop spans 14 amino acids. DNA for the CDR3: TGTGCCAGCAGCTTAGATGAGGGGGCCTACGAGCAGTACTTC. Translation: CASSLDEGAYEQYF.

This chain uses TRBV6-1 with TRBJ2-7; TRBD2 is a possible D gene (6 bases). The CDR3 has 13 amino acids. Germline V gives CDR1 MNHNS, CDR2 SASEGT. V lost 3 bases and J 2 bases, leaving 8 bases between the germline ends. CDR3 sequence (DNA): TGTGCCAGCAGTGAGGCGGGAACCTACGAGCAGTACTTC. Its protein product is CASSEAGTYEQYF.

The chain combines TRBV28 with TRBJ1-2, with 7 bases identical to TRBD1. The CDR3 spans 15 residues. CDR1 and CDR2 from the germline V gene are MDHEN and SYDVKM. V shed 6 bases and J 5 bases; nucleotides not matched to a gene: 12. The CDR3 DNA reads as TGTGCCAGCAGGGGAGGGGGCGGGGCCCCTTATGGCTACACCTTC. It yields the protein CASRGGGGAPYGYTF.

The sample holds one count of this clone. V usage is TRBV4-2 and J usage is TRBJ2-5; either TRBD1 or TRBD2 may supply D (6 bases each). Germline CDR1 reads LGHNA; CDR2 reads YNFKEQ. This CDR3 has 15 residues. V shed 5 bases and J shed 3 bases, with 16 bases lying between them. CDR3 loop: CASSSEGGWEETQYF. The CDR3 nucleotides are TGTGCCAGCAGCTCAGAGGGGGGTTGGGAAGAGACCCAGTACTTC.

This chain uses TRBV6-5 with TRBJ2-1, with 9 bases lining up with TRBD1. CDR3 length: 14 residues. Germline CDR1 is MNHEY and CDR2 is SVGAGI. The J segment lost 9 bases and the V segment lost 6 bases, leaving 9 bases of the junction unmatched. CDR3 sequence: CASRPSGQGLEQFF. In DNA, the CDR3 is TGTGCCAGCAGACCGTCGGGACAGGGCCTTGAGCAGTTCTTC.

The DNA for the CDR3 is TGTGCCAGCAGCCCCCCGGGACTTCCCTCCTACGAGCAGTACTTC. Protein sequence: CASSPPGLPSYEQYF. The rearrangement uses TRBV28 and TRBJ2-5, with D possibly TRBD2 on 6 matching bases. With the DNA end fitting TRBJ2-7 better, the J assignment may be wrong. Germline CDR1 MDHEN, CDR2 SYDVKM. The CDR3 consists of 15 residues.

This rearrangement joins TRBV2 to TRBJ2-1; 10 bases agree with TRBD2. From germline, CDR1 is SNHLY and CDR2 FYNNEI. The CDR3 consists of 13 residues. V was clipped by 8 bases and J by 8 bases; unmatched bases: 6. CDR3 nucleotide sequence: TGTGCCAGCGTCGGCAGCGGGGGGGATGAGCAGTTCTTC. It translates to CASVGSGGDEQFF.

The rearrangement links TRBV7-9 to TRBJ2-2; 10 nucleotides line up with TRBD2. The CDR3 covers 18 residues. Germline CDR1 is SEHNR and CDR2 is FQNEAQ (reference sequence). V lost 2 bases to trimming and J lost 1 base; unmatched junction nucleotides: 7. The CDR3 DNA is TGTGCCAGCAGCTTACCACATAGACTAGCGGGGAACACCGGGGAGCTGTTTTTT. Residues: CASSLPHRLAGNTGELFF.

The rearrangement joins TRBV7-4 to TRBJ1-6; D remains ambiguous. The CDR3 has 14 amino acids. Germline CDR1 reads SGHVT; CDR2 reads SQSDAQ. V was pared by 2 bases and J by 7 bases, with 9 bases between. The CDR3 sequence: CASSLYSINSPLHF. The CDR3 nucleotides are TGTGCCAGCAGCTTATACAGTATCAATTCACCCCTCCACTTT.